The 9 T cell receptor beta chains reported below all come from one sample, sequenced in a study of CD8+ T cells in alopecia areata. Extracted from the samples, RNA was reverse transcribed into cDNA to serve as the sequencing template. Data came from immunoSEQ multiplex PCR; TCRdb stores just in-frame clones and leaves some out. The sample contains about 300,000 clones, 58% of which appear only once. The sample's treatment: oral pan-JAK inhibitor, 5-10 mg twice daily. Sequencing was performed on CD4+ T cells sorted from blood, taken at week 24, from a patient treated with tofacitinib. These receptors were obtained from a human donor with alopecia areata.

The chain carries TRBV29-1 and TRBJ2-2; TRBD1 matches at 9 bases. After removal of 7 bases from V and 1 base from J, the junction contained 7 bases not matched to a gene. The CDR3 length is 15 residues. Looked up from germline, CDR1 is SQVTM and CDR2 is ANQGSEA. This CDR3 reads CSAQPGQGNTGELFF. CDR3 bases: TGCAGCGCACAACCGGGACAGGGGAACACCGGGGAGCTGTTTTTT.

This clone was detected only a few times. In DNA, the CDR3 is TGTGCCAGCAGCCCCCAGGGGGTTTTTGAAGCTTTCTTT. Its protein is CASSPQGVFEAFF. V usage is TRBV5-6 and J usage is TRBJ1-1; 7 bases map to TRBD1. The germline CDR1 and CDR2 sequences are SGHDT and YYEEEE. The J segment lost 7 bases and the V segment lost 4 bases, leaving 7 bases of the junction unmatched. The CDR3 contains 13 residues.

The J gene is TRBJ1-6, the V gene TRBV2; 10 nucleotides align to TRBD1. Trimming took 6 bases from V and 6 from J; bases not matched to a gene: 8. Germline lookup yields CDR1 SNHLY and CDR2 FYNNEI. The length of the CDR3 is 16 residues. The chain's CDR3 is CASSVDRGSGNSPLHF. In nucleotides, the CDR3 is TGTGCCAGCAGCGTGGACAGGGGGTCCGGTAATTCACCCCTCCACTTT.

This clone was found once. The genes are TRBV4-1 and TRBJ1-5, with no clear D. Per the germline V gene, CDR1 is MGHRA and CDR2 is YSYEKL. CDR3 length equals 15 residues. Trimming stripped 1 base from V and 3 bases from J, with 10 bases between. The CDR3 is CASSQVSQPNQPQHF. CDR3 nucleotides: TGCGCCAGCAGCCAAGTGAGTCAGCCCAATCAGCCCCAGCATTTT.

This chain joins TRBV2 and TRBJ2-6, with D possibly being TRBD2 (5 bases). This CDR3 spans 16 amino acids. CDR1 is SNHLY and CDR2 is FYNNEI in the germline V gene. Trimming stripped 2 bases from V and 4 bases from J, with 12 bases between. CDR3 sequence reads: CASSERPGVGANVLTF. The CDR3 DNA sequence: TGTGCCAGCAGTGAACGTCCCGGGGTCGGGGCCAACGTCCTGACTTTC. The entire variable domain, with the rest obtained from reference TRBV2 and TRBJ2-6, is as follows: EPEVTQTPSHQVTQMGQEVILRCVPISNHLYFYWYRQILGQKVEFLVSFYNNEISEKSEIFDDQFSVERPDGSNFTLKIRSTKLEDSAMYFCASSERPGVGANVLTFGAGSRLTVL.

The rearrangement uses TRBV28 and TRBJ2-7, with D possibly matching TRBD2 (5 bases). V dropped 4 bases and J dropped 4 bases, with 20 bases sitting between them. CDR1 and CDR2 from the germline V gene are MDHEN and SYDVKM. The CDR3 is 16 residues long. Written as DNA, the CDR3 is TGTGCCAGCAGTTACCCGGCGGGCCCTGAGCGGTACGAGCAGTACTTC. The encoded protein is CASSYPAGPERYEQYF.

J is TRBJ2-5 and V is TRBV28, with TRBD2 matching over 12 bases. The V gene end was trimmed by 1 base and the J gene end by 4 bases; junction bases not matched to a gene: 7. Germline V CDR1 and CDR2: MDHEN, SYDVKM. This CDR3 comprises 17 residues. CDR3: CASSLFLAGGTPETQYF. Written as DNA, the CDR3 is TGTGCCAGCAGTTTATTCCTAGCGGGGGGGACCCCAGAGACCCAGTACTTC.

The J gene is TRBJ2-5, the V gene TRBV10-3, with 7 bases matching TRBD1. The CDR3 is made up of 13 amino acids. V gave up 10 bases and J gave up 0 bases; unmatched junction bases: 5. Germline V gives CDR1 ENHRY, CDR2 SYGVKD. CDR3 sequence (DNA): TGTGCCACAGGGACAGCGAACCAAGAGACCCAGTACTTC. Translation gives CATGTANQETQYF.

This chain uses TRBV6-5 with TRBJ2-2; perhaps TRBD1 as D (5 bases). CDR3 length equals 13 residues. Germline-derived CDR1 and CDR2 are MNHEY and SVGAGI. Trimming cost V 0 bases and J 12 bases, with 11 bases left between them. CDR3 sequence (DNA): TGTGCCAGCAGTTACTCCCCGCAGGGCAAGCTGTTTTTT. Translation: CASSYSPQGKLFF.